This T cell receptor (beta chain) was sequenced during a study of blood T cell repertoires in COVID-19. Study summary: From T cells, B-cell-depleted T cells, or PBMCs came the material, which was cDNA or gDNA.

The table lists this clone with a count of one. The ends were cut back, 2 bases at V and 8 bases at J, with 18 bases in the middle. This CDR3 has 15 amino acids. The germline CDR1 and CDR2 sequences are MDHEN and SYDVKM. In the original analysis: The authors estimated nucleated cell counts from reference gene primer amplification. TCRdb keeps only in-frame clones here, not all; method: immunoSEQ multiplex PCR. That table furnishes V, J and clone size, whereas the DNA furnished D and trimming. The sample lists about 58,000 clones, roughly nine tenths seen once, with 7.5% to 9.5% in the top ten. The J gene is TRBJ1-2, the V gene TRBV28; D not resolved. The sequencing input was peripheral blood. The sequence was obtained from a woman aged 65 to 85 with active COVID-19. This chain's CDR3 is CASSLIGGRLWGYTF. The CDR3 DNA reads as TGTGCCAGCAGTTTAATCGGCGGCCGCCTTTGGGGCTACACCTTC.